The 23 T cell receptor beta chains below come from one sample, sequenced in a study of T-cell memory formation after mild COVID-19. TCRdb re-analysed the 5' RACE reads in MiXCR, keeping a single row per CDR3 protein. This sample yields fewer than 650,000 distinct CDR3 sequences, of which around 16% are seen a single time; 8.1% belongs to the top ten. Sequenced input: PBMCs or a T cell subset sorted from them (not recorded which). The source of these receptors is an adult woman who had mild COVID-19 (a few samples of this study predate the infection). Cell type and time point are not known.

This rearrangement joins TRBV12-3 or TRBV12-4 to TRBJ2-6, with 12 bases lining up with TRBD1. The CDR3 covers 19 residues. Unmatched junction bases numbered 10, after V lost 5 bases and J lost 2 bases. CDR3 in DNA: TGTGCCAGCAGTACCCTTCCCGGGACAGGGGGCCCTGGGGCCAACGTCCTGACTTTC. This codes for CASSTLPGTGGPGANVLTF.

The chain is built from TRBV12-3 or TRBV12-4 and TRBJ2-2, with D perhaps assigned TRBD1 or TRBD2 (6 bases each). V was cut by 10 bases and J by 2 bases, with 14 bases left in between. This CDR3 is 14 amino acids long. In DNA form, the CDR3 reads TGTGCCACCTCTGGGGGGCCAAACACCGGGGAGCTGTTTTTT. It specifies CATSGGPNTGELFF.

The chain recombines TRBV7-6 with TRBJ2-3, with 11 nucleotides matching TRBD2. The germline V gene has CDR1 SGHVS and CDR2 FNYEAQ. Unmatched junction bases numbered 9, after V lost 5 bases and J lost 2 bases. The CDR3 runs 17 residues. CDR3 nucleotides: TGTGCCAGCAGCCTCCGAGCTAGCGGGGGGCTCACAGATACGCAGTATTTT. Its translation: CASSLRASGGLTDTQYF. The entire variable domain, with the rest obtained from reference TRBV7-6 and TRBJ2-3, is as follows: GAGVSQSPRYKVTKRGQDVALRCDPISGHVSLYWYRQALGQGPEFLTYFNYEAQQDKSGLPNDRFSAERPEGSISTLTIQRTEQRDSAMYRCASSLRASGGLTDTQYFGPGTRLTVL.

The chain employs TRBV7-9 and TRBJ1-3; a possible D gene is TRBD1 (5 bases). CDR3 length: 17 residues. Trimming removed 4 bases from V and 0 bases from J, with 16 bases in between. Germline CDR1 is SEHNR and CDR2 is FQNEAQ (reference sequence). The CDR3 DNA is TGTGCCAGCAGCTCCGCCGGGACCCCTAGCTCTGGAAACACCATATATTTT. It specifies CASSSAGTPSSGNTIYF.

In its sample, this clonotype was seen many times. The CDR3 sequence: CASTLFGLNTEAFF. The CDR3 nucleotides read TGTGCCAGCACCCTGTTCGGCTTAAACACTGAAGCTTTCTTT. The V and J genes are TRBV7-9 and TRBJ1-1; D gene unclear. The ends were cut back, 7 bases at V and 2 bases at J, with 14 bases in the middle. This CDR3 comprises 14 residues. Germline-derived CDR1 and CDR2 are SEHNR and FQNEAQ (reference sequence).

This clonotype was recorded at least ten times. The rearrangement uses TRBV10-3 and TRBJ2-7; tentative D call: TRBD1 (6 bases). CDR1 is ENHRY, CDR2 SYGVKD, per germline. V was trimmed by 4 bases and J by 2 bases, leaving 18 bases between them. This CDR3 has 16 residues. CDR3 DNA: TGTGCCATCAGTGCCCCCCTCGGAGGACAGACCTACGAGCAGTACTTC. Translating it yields CAISAPLGGQTYEQYF.

A few counts support this clonotype. The rearrangement links TRBV12-3 or TRBV12-4 to TRBJ2-4; D gene ambiguous. The V and J ends lost 7 bases and 0 bases respectively, with 10 bases between them. There are 14 residues in the CDR3. The CDR3 reads CASMAALAKNIQYF. As DNA, the CDR3 is TGTGCCAGCATGGCGGCTCTAGCCAAAAACATTCAGTACTTC.

The chain links TRBV5-1 to TRBJ2-1; no reliable D call. The CDR3 is 14 residues long. V lost 4 bases, J lost 6 bases, and 14 bases lay in between. Germline values: CDR1 SGHRS, CDR2 YFSETQ. The CDR3 is CASSPDTFGNEQFF. The CDR3 DNA reads TGCGCCAGCAGCCCCGACACTTTCGGCAATGAGCAGTTCTTC.

For this clonotype: This may come from a read error, since a much larger clone is one base off. The chain has TRBV24-1 and TRBJ1-2; D not certain. CDR1 KGHDR and CDR2 SFDVKD come from the germline V gene. CDR3 length: 11 amino acids. CDR3 sequence (DNA): TGTGCCACCAGTGGTCCTGATGGCTACCCCTTC. Its protein product is CATSGPDGYPF.

V and J are TRBV29-1 and TRBJ1-3; 9 bases match TRBD1. Germline CDR1 and CDR2: SQVTM and ANQGSEA. V lost 0 bases, J lost 3 bases, and 6 bases stayed unmatched. This CDR3 comprises 16 residues. The CDR3 nucleotides read TGCAGCGTTGAAGATCGGGACAGGGCCGGTGGAAACACCATATATTTT. Translating it yields CSVEDRDRAGGNTIYF.

This clonotype has only a few counts. V gene TRBV12-3 or TRBV12-4 combines with J gene TRBJ1-5, with TRBD1 identical over 7 bases. There are 14 residues in the CDR3. Trimming cost V 10 bases and J 7 bases; bases outside gene matches: 13. The CDR3 nucleotides are TGTGCCACCGCAGGGGGGGAAACGAGCCAGCCCCAGCATTTT. Translation gives CATAGGETSQPQHF.

The table lists this clonotype with a few counts. The chain employs TRBV19 and TRBJ1-2, with D possibly being TRBD1 (6 bases). The germline V gene has CDR1 LNHDA and CDR2 SQIVND (reference sequence). V lost 3 bases to trimming and J lost 3 bases, with 11 bases between them. This CDR3 is 14 amino acids long. The CDR3 loop is CASSIGGPDYGYTF. The CDR3 nucleotides are TGTGCCAGTAGTATCGGGGGGCCAGACTATGGCTACACCTTC. Based on the CDR3 plus reference TRBV19 and TRBJ1-2, the full variable domain is DGGITQSPKYLFRKEGQNVTLSCEQNLNHDAMYWYRQDPGQGLRLIYYSQIVNDFQKGDIAEGYSVSREKKESFPLTVTSAQKNPTAFYLCASSIGGPDYGYTFGSGTRLTVV.

The chain carries TRBV15 and TRBJ2-3; 9 bases are a match to TRBD2. The CDR3 covers 16 residues. V was pared by 4 bases and J by 6 bases, with 11 bases of the junction left unmatched. Germline values: CDR1 LNHNV, CDR2 YYDKDF (reference sequence). CDR3 DNA sequence: TGTGCCACCAGCACCGCGGCGGGGGGGCTCGGTGATACGCAGTATTTT. It translates to CATSTAAGGLGDTQYF.

This clonotype was observed a few times. The rearrangement joins TRBV7-2 to TRBJ2-1; D is unclear. Germline V gene data show CDR1 as SGHTA and CDR2 as FQGNSA. Trimming took 5 bases from V and 0 from J, leaving 20 bases between them. This CDR3 has 18 amino acids. The CDR3 here is CASSPPGPAQPSYNEQFF. Here the CDR3 DNA reads TGTGCCAGCAGCCCCCCTGGCCCAGCGCAACCCTCCTACAATGAGCAGTTCTTC.

This chain connects TRBV5-1 to TRBJ1-5, with 7 bases aligning to TRBD1. The trim removed 3 bases at V and 7 bases at J, leaving 4 bases unmatched. CDR1 is SGHRS, CDR2 YFSETQ, per germline. The CDR3 consists of 13 residues. In DNA form, the CDR3 reads TGCGCCAGCAGCTACAGGGGACAGCAGCCCCAGCATTTT. It encodes CASSYRGQQPQHF.

At least ten counts were recorded for this clonotype. This CDR3 is CSVIRDNTYEQYF. CDR3 DNA: TGCAGCGTCATCCGGGACAATACCTACGAGCAGTACTTC. This chain links TRBV29-1 with TRBJ2-7, with D possibly TRBD1 on 6 matching bases. The V and J ends lost 6 bases and 2 bases respectively, with 14 bases between them. The CDR3 is 13 amino acids. The germline V gene has CDR1 SQVTM and CDR2 ANQGSEA.

The table lists this clonotype with many counts. This chain uses TRBV7-9 with TRBJ2-1; TRBD2 matches at 7 bases. V lost 3 bases, J lost 6 bases, and 5 bases stayed unmatched. This CDR3 has 14 residues. Germline CDR1 is SEHNR and CDR2 is FQNEAQ (reference sequence). For the CDR3, the DNA is TGTGCCAGCAGCTTCCAGCGGGACCCCAATGAGCAGTTCTTC. As protein: CASSFQRDPNEQFF. Using reference TRBV7-9 and TRBJ2-1 for the parts outside the CDR3, the full variable domain is DTGVSQNPRHKITKRGQNVTFRCDPISEHNRLYWYRQTLGQGPEFLTYFQNEAQLEKSRLLSDRFSAERPKGSFSTLEIQRTEQGDSAMYLCASSFQRDPNEQFFGPGTRLTVL.

There are a few counts of this clonotype. This CDR3 is CASSDPSGTGGMGTQYF. Here the CDR3 DNA reads TGTGCCAGCAGTGATCCATCCGGGACTGGAGGGATGGGGACCCAGTACTTC. V usage is TRBV25-1 and J usage is TRBJ2-5, with D tentatively TRBD2 (6 bases). The CDR3 totals 17 residues. Deletions cut 3 bases from V and 7 bases from J, with 24 bases between. CDR1 and CDR2 from the germline V gene are MGHDK and SYGVNS.

This clonotype has more than one count but fewer than ten. The V and J genes are TRBV5-1 and TRBJ1-2; no clear D gene. Germline V lookup: CDR1 SGHRS, CDR2 YFSETQ. Trimming left V 2 bases short and J 1 base short, with 12 bases between. This CDR3 is 15 amino acids long. This CDR3 reads CASSLGRTHNYGYTF. The CDR3 region has the DNA TGCGCCAGCAGCTTAGGCAGGACCCATAACTATGGCTACACCTTC.

The chain has TRBV20-1 and TRBJ1-2; no definite D call. Deletions cut 2 bases from V and 6 bases from J, with 19 bases between. This CDR3 has 15 residues. Germline-derived CDR1 and CDR2 are DFQATT and SNEGSKA (reference sequence). CDR3 sequence: CSARSLLGSADGYTF. DNA of the CDR3: TGCAGTGCTAGATCTCTATTGGGGTCAGCTGATGGCTACACCTTC.

In the case of this clonotype: One end of the junction varies from germline; a read error may be responsible. The V and J genes are TRBV5-1 and TRBJ1-5; a possible D gene is TRBD1 (5 bases). This CDR3 comprises 15 residues. Germline V gene lookup returns CDR1 SGHRS and CDR2 YFSETQ. The CDR3 region has the DNA TGTGCCAGTAGTCCTGAGGGGTATAGCAATCAGCCCCAGCATTTT. This translates into CASSPEGYSNQPQHF.

This rearrangement joins TRBV3-1 to TRBJ2-3, with 7 bases matching TRBD1. V shed 4 bases, J shed 3 bases, and the junction held 4 bases outside the gene matches. The CDR3 consists of 14 residues. The germline CDR1 and CDR2 sequences are LGHDT and YNNKEL (reference sequence). Here the CDR3 DNA reads TGTGCCAGCAGCCGGGGACAGAAGACAGATACGCAGTATTTT. Its translation: CASSRGQKTDTQYF.

This clonotype was seen only once. The chain carries TRBV12-3 or TRBV12-4 and TRBJ2-3; tentatively, D is TRBD1 or TRBD2 (5 bases each). This CDR3 spans 14 amino acids. Trimming stripped 7 bases from V and 11 bases from J, with 22 bases between. Here the CDR3 reads CASTPNRGPQGQYF. CDR3 DNA sequence: TGTGCCAGCACCCCCAATAGAGGGCCCCAGGGGCAGTATTTT.